These T cell receptor beta chains were read from a single sample in a study of T cell responses to AZD1222 COVID-19 vaccine. Measured with immunoSEQ multiplex PCR; TCRdb has only the in-frame clones, and not every one. The repertoire includes about 100,000 clones, roughly 90% of them detected once, and about 1.8% sits in the top ten. The material sequenced was peripheral blood, taken on day 0 of AZD1222 vaccination. The receptors shown here come from an adult in good health. CDR3s include the opening cysteine and the closing phenylalanine or tryptophan. The order of the fields is J gene, D gene, clone size, V gene, CDR3 protein, CDR3 DNA. A D gene is named only where the DNA matches it firmly. The size field is filled for only some rows; it gives once, few, many or a size class.

j_gene: TRBJ2-7; d_gene: -; abundance: -; v_gene: TRBV30; CDR3aa: CAWSVLGRNYEQYF; CDR3nt: TGTGCCTGGAGTGTATTGGGACGGAACTACGAGCAGTACTTC
j_gene: TRBJ1-6; d_gene: -; abundance: -; v_gene: TRBV27; CDR3aa: CASSPIGNSPLHF; CDR3nt: TGTGCCAGCAGCCCGATTGGTAATTCACCCCTCCACTTT
j_gene: TRBJ2-1; d_gene: -; abundance: -; v_gene: TRBV18; CDR3aa: CASSPSIGVLSDNEQFF; CDR3nt: TGTGCCAGCTCACCAAGCATCGGGGTCCTCTCAGACAATGAGCAGTTCTTC
j_gene: TRBJ2-1; d_gene: TRBD1; abundance: -; v_gene: TRBV7-3; CDR3aa: CASSLAGTGANEQFF; CDR3nt: TGTGCCAGCAGCTTAGCCGGGACAGGGGCCAATGAGCAGTTCTTC
j_gene: TRBJ1-6; d_gene: TRBD1; abundance: -; v_gene: TRBV6-5; CDR3aa: CASIGTVGGSPLHF; CDR3nt: TGTGCCAGCATCGGGACAGTCGGGGGTTCACCCCTCCACTTT
j_gene: TRBJ1-2; d_gene: -; abundance: -; v_gene: TRBV19; CDR3aa: CASSFGALYGYTF; CDR3nt: TGTGCCAGTAGTTTTGGGGCCCTCTATGGCTACACCTTC
j_gene: TRBJ2-7; d_gene: -; abundance: once; v_gene: TRBV18; CDR3aa: CASSPQGSYEQYF; CDR3nt: TGTGCCAGCTCACCCCAGGGCTCCTACGAGCAGTACTTC
j_gene: TRBJ2-1; d_gene: TRBD2; abundance: once; v_gene: TRBV11-2; CDR3aa: CASIKLAGDNEQFF; CDR3nt: TGTGCCAGCATCAAACTAGCGGGGGACAATGAGCAGTTCTTC
j_gene: TRBJ2-3; d_gene: -; abundance: -; v_gene: TRBV6-2/TRBV6-3; CDR3aa: CASSSGDHLQYF; CDR3nt: TGTGCCAGCAGTTCCGGGGACCATCTGCAGTATTTT
j_gene: TRBJ2-1; d_gene: -; abundance: -; v_gene: TRBV11-2; CDR3aa: CASSIIRGEQFF; CDR3nt: TGTGCCAGCAGCATTATACGGGGTGAGCAGTTCTTC
j_gene: TRBJ1-5; d_gene: -; abundance: -; v_gene: TRBV4-3; CDR3aa: CASSQEGQRNQPQHF; CDR3nt: TGCGCCAGCAGCCAGGAAGGACAGAGAAATCAGCCCCAGCATTTT
j_gene: TRBJ2-7; d_gene: TRBD1; abundance: -; v_gene: TRBV29-1; CDR3aa: CSVGGNRGPAYEQYF; CDR3nt: TGCAGCGTTGGGGGAAACAGGGGGCCGGCCTACGAGCAGTACTTC
j_gene: TRBJ2-1; d_gene: TRBD1; abundance: -; v_gene: TRBV19; CDR3aa: CASRTGTGYNEQFF; CDR3nt: TGTGCCAGTAGAACCGGGACAGGGTACAATGAGCAGTTCTTC
j_gene: TRBJ1-6; d_gene: TRBD1; abundance: -; v_gene: TRBV4-3; CDR3aa: CASSPGQGNSPLHF; CDR3nt: TGCGCCAGCAGCCCCGGACAGGGTAATTCACCCCTCCACTTT
j_gene: TRBJ1-1; d_gene: TRBD1; abundance: -; v_gene: TRBV6-6; CDR3aa: CASSYSRWTGGTEAFF; CDR3nt: TGTGCCAGCAGTTACTCGAGGTGGACAGGGGGCACTGAAGCTTTCTTT
j_gene: TRBJ2-2; d_gene: TRBD2; abundance: -; v_gene: TRBV5-8; CDR3aa: CASSLMGGGAGATGELFF; CDR3nt: TGTGCCAGCAGCTTGATGGGCGGGGGAGCGGGAGCCACCGGGGAGCTGTTTTTT
j_gene: TRBJ2-7; d_gene: -; abundance: -; v_gene: TRBV11-3; CDR3aa: CASSLTGYEQYF; CDR3nt: TGTGCCAGCAGCTTAACCGGATACGAGCAGTACTTC
j_gene: TRBJ2-1; d_gene: TRBD2; abundance: -; v_gene: TRBV4-3; CDR3aa: CASSQEASFSLAGGMSEQFF; CDR3nt: TGCGCCAGCAGCCAAGAGGCCTCGTTTAGCCTAGCGGGAGGGATGAGTGAGCAGTTCTTC
j_gene: TRBJ2-7; d_gene: -; abundance: -; v_gene: TRBV11-2; CDR3aa: CASSLVWGDSYEQYF; CDR3nt: TGTGCCAGCAGCTTAGTTTGGGGGGACTCCTACGAGCAGTACTTC
j_gene: TRBJ1-1; d_gene: TRBD1; abundance: few; v_gene: TRBV4-2; CDR3aa: CASSQDGAGGFGTEAFF; CDR3nt: TGTGCCAGCAGCCAAGATGGGGCAGGGGGATTCGGCACTGAAGCTTTCTTT
j_gene: TRBJ2-7; d_gene: TRBD2; abundance: -; v_gene: TRBV7-2; CDR3aa: CASSFTSGRTSYEQYF; CDR3nt: TGTGCCAGCAGCTTCACTAGCGGGAGAACCTCCTACGAGCAGTACTTC
j_gene: TRBJ1-5; d_gene: -; abundance: -; v_gene: TRBV10-3; CDR3aa: CAISEGQQGSNQPQHF; CDR3nt: TGTGCCATCAGTGAGGGACAGCAAGGGAGCAATCAGCCCCAGCATTTT
j_gene: TRBJ2-7; d_gene: TRBD2; abundance: few; v_gene: TRBV19; CDR3aa: CASSIQAGVREQYF; CDR3nt: TGTGCCAGTAGTATACAGGCGGGAGTGCGAGAGCAGTACTTC
j_gene: TRBJ1-2; d_gene: -; abundance: -; v_gene: TRBV4-3; CDR3aa: CASSQRPEANYGYTF; CDR3nt: TGCGCCAGCAGCCAGAGGCCGGAGGCGAACTATGGCTACACCTTC
j_gene: TRBJ2-1; d_gene: -; abundance: once; v_gene: TRBV27; CDR3aa: CASSLFGGLGNEQFF; CDR3nt: TGTGCCAGCAGTCTCTTTGGGGGGCTAGGGAATGAGCAGTTCTTC
j_gene: TRBJ2-3; d_gene: TRBD1; abundance: -; v_gene: TRBV11-2; CDR3aa: CASSFRRQGADTQYF; CDR3nt: TGTGCCAGCAGCTTCCGGAGACAGGGGGCAGATACGCAGTATTTT
j_gene: TRBJ2-3; d_gene: TRBD2; abundance: -; v_gene: TRBV3-1/TRBV3-2; CDR3aa: CASSIRLAPDTQYF; CDR3nt: TGTGCCAGCAGCATCCGACTAGCCCCAGATACGCAGTATTTT
j_gene: TRBJ2-5; d_gene: TRBD2; abundance: -; v_gene: TRBV7-9; CDR3aa: CASSLGLALETQYF; CDR3nt: TGTGCCAGCAGCTTAGGACTAGCGCTAGAGACCCAGTACTTC
j_gene: TRBJ1-1; d_gene: TRBD1; abundance: -; v_gene: TRBV3-1/TRBV3-2; CDR3aa: CATARQGSTEAFF; CDR3nt: TGTGCCACCGCAAGACAGGGGAGCACTGAAGCTTTCTTT
j_gene: TRBJ1-2; d_gene: -; abundance: many; v_gene: TRBV4-2; CDR3aa: CACGTTFYGYTF; CDR3nt: TGTGCCTGTGGGACGACCTTCTATGGCTACACCTTC
j_gene: TRBJ2-3; d_gene: -; abundance: -; v_gene: TRBV5-1; CDR3aa: CASSVADRPSHRESSTDTQYF; CDR3nt: TGCGCCAGCAGCGTAGCAGACAGGCCATCCCATCGGGAATCTAGCACAGATACGCAGTATTTT
j_gene: TRBJ1-1; d_gene: -; abundance: -; v_gene: TRBV28; CDR3aa: CASLFSGGAEAFF; CDR3nt: TGTGCCTCGCTCTTTAGCGGAGGGGCTGAAGCTTTCTTT
j_gene: TRBJ1-6; d_gene: -; abundance: -; v_gene: TRBV11-1; CDR3aa: CASSPEGTSNNSPLHF; CDR3nt: TGTGCCAGCAGCCCGGAGGGGACTTCCAATAATTCACCCCTCCACTTT
j_gene: TRBJ1-5; d_gene: -; abundance: -; v_gene: TRBV19; CDR3aa: CASSPGLDQPQHF; CDR3nt: TGTGCCAGTAGTCCAGGGTTGGATCAGCCCCAGCATTTT
j_gene: TRBJ2-5; d_gene: -; abundance: -; v_gene: TRBV11-2; CDR3aa: CASSLAPLQGWETQYF; CDR3nt: TGTGCCAGCAGCTTAGCCCCGCTCCAGGGTTGGGAGACCCAGTACTTC
j_gene: TRBJ1-2; d_gene: -; abundance: -; v_gene: TRBV11-2; CDR3aa: CASSLTANYGYTF; CDR3nt: TGTGCCAGCAGCCTGACAGCTAACTATGGCTACACCTTC
j_gene: TRBJ2-7; d_gene: TRBD2; abundance: once; v_gene: TRBV19; CDR3aa: CASSRTSGSYEQYF; CDR3nt: TGTGCCAGTAGCAGGACTAGCGGGAGCTACGAGCAGTACTTC
j_gene: TRBJ1-1; d_gene: -; abundance: -; v_gene: TRBV12-3/TRBV12-4; CDR3aa: CASRYGAAEAFF; CDR3nt: TGTGCCAGCAGGTATGGGGCGGCTGAAGCTTTCTTT
j_gene: TRBJ1-2; d_gene: -; abundance: -; v_gene: TRBV5-5; CDR3aa: CASSLEPRGYGYTF; CDR3nt: TGTGCCAGCAGCTTGGAGCCCCGGGGCTATGGCTACACCTTC
j_gene: TRBJ2-7; d_gene: TRBD2; abundance: -; v_gene: TRBV6-5; CDR3aa: CASSSGLAGDYEQYF; CDR3nt: TGTGCCAGCAGTTCCGGACTAGCGGGAGACTACGAGCAGTACTTC
j_gene: TRBJ2-3; d_gene: TRBD2; abundance: -; v_gene: TRBV13; CDR3aa: CASSSLADGRKTDTQYF; CDR3nt: TGTGCCAGCAGCTCCCTCGCTGACGGGAGGAAGACAGATACGCAGTATTTT
j_gene: TRBJ2-5; d_gene: -; abundance: -; v_gene: TRBV6-6; CDR3aa: CASSYSTGRQETQYF; CDR3nt: TGTGCCAGCAGTTACAGCACAGGACGACAAGAGACCCAGTACTTC
j_gene: TRBJ2-3; d_gene: -; abundance: once; v_gene: TRBV5-1; CDR3aa: CASSLSASLSRDTQYF; CDR3nt: TGCGCCAGCAGCTTGTCGGCTTCTCTCTCGAGGGATACGCAGTATTTT
j_gene: TRBJ1-2; d_gene: -; abundance: -; v_gene: TRBV11-2; CDR3aa: CASSPGVDYGYTF; CDR3nt: TGTGCCAGCAGCCCAGGGGTTGACTATGGCTACACCTTC
j_gene: TRBJ2-7; d_gene: -; abundance: once; v_gene: TRBV5-1; CDR3aa: CASSLERPGWEQYF; CDR3nt: TGCGCCAGCAGCTTGGAACGCCCAGGCTGGGAGCAGTACTTC
j_gene: TRBJ1-2; d_gene: -; abundance: -; v_gene: TRBV7-2; CDR3aa: CASSFSGQYGYTF; CDR3nt: TGTGCCAGCAGCTTTTCCGGACAATATGGCTACACCTTC
j_gene: TRBJ2-7; d_gene: -; abundance: -; v_gene: TRBV6-5; CDR3aa: CASSPGDVFYEQYF; CDR3nt: TGTGCCAGCAGTCCAGGGGACGTTTTCTACGAGCAGTACTTC
j_gene: TRBJ2-1; d_gene: -; abundance: -; v_gene: TRBV7-2; CDR3aa: CASSSWTGYEQFF; CDR3nt: TGTGCCAGCAGCTCCTGGACCGGTTATGAGCAGTTCTTC
j_gene: TRBJ2-3; d_gene: TRBD2; abundance: -; v_gene: TRBV14; CDR3aa: CASSQGFGGRAGSDTQYF; CDR3nt: TGTGCCAGCAGCCAAGGCTTCGGCGGGAGGGCCGGGTCAGATACGCAGTATTTT
j_gene: TRBJ2-7; d_gene: -; abundance: -; v_gene: TRBV14; CDR3aa: CASSWTREPYEQYF; CDR3nt: TGTGCCAGCAGTTGGACAAGGGAGCCCTACGAGCAGTACTTC
j_gene: TRBJ2-7; d_gene: TRBD2; abundance: -; v_gene: TRBV10-1; CDR3aa: CASSEGGTSGRWAYEQYF; CDR3nt: TGCGCCAGCAGTGAGGGGGGGACTAGCGGGAGATGGGCCTACGAGCAGTACTTC
j_gene: TRBJ1-2; d_gene: -; abundance: -; v_gene: TRBV4-3; CDR3aa: CASSQDRAGLYGYTF; CDR3nt: TGCGCCAGCAGCCAAGATAGAGCAGGACTTTATGGCTACACCTTC
j_gene: TRBJ2-3; d_gene: TRBD1; abundance: -; v_gene: TRBV6-6; CDR3aa: CASSGTGENTDTQYF; CDR3nt: TGTGCCAGCAGTGGAACAGGGGAGAACACAGATACGCAGTATTTT
j_gene: TRBJ1-1; d_gene: -; abundance: -; v_gene: TRBV12-3/TRBV12-4; CDR3aa: CASSFGSSTEAFF; CDR3nt: TGTGCCAGCAGTTTTGGTTCGAGCACTGAAGCTTTCTTT
j_gene: TRBJ2-3; d_gene: TRBD2; abundance: -; v_gene: TRBV5-4; CDR3aa: CASSLGLAGGTDTQYF; CDR3nt: TGTGCCAGCAGCTTGGGGCTAGCGGGGGGTACAGATACGCAGTATTTT
j_gene: TRBJ2-7; d_gene: TRBD1; abundance: once; v_gene: TRBV4-1; CDR3aa: CASSQTGKSYEQYF; CDR3nt: TGCGCCAGCAGCCAGACAGGGAAATCCTACGAGCAGTACTTC
j_gene: TRBJ1-5; d_gene: -; abundance: -; v_gene: TRBV28; CDR3aa: CASSLFRVGQPQHF; CDR3nt: TGTGCCAGCAGTTTATTCCGCGTTGGGCAGCCCCAGCATTTT
j_gene: TRBJ2-7; d_gene: -; abundance: -; v_gene: TRBV7-2; CDR3aa: CASSLLGAREQYF; CDR3nt: TGTGCCAGCAGCTTACTTGGGGCGCGAGAGCAGTACTTC
j_gene: TRBJ2-7; d_gene: -; abundance: -; v_gene: TRBV5-5; CDR3aa: CASSSGRQGIGEGYEQYF; CDR3nt: TGTGCCAGCAGTTCGGGGCGGCAGGGGATCGGGGAGGGGTACGAGCAGTACTTC